What follows describes a single TCR beta chain. What it recognizes is unknown. This entry is derived from a study of OX40 agonist ivuxolimab in advanced cancers. General study results and limits: More expanded clones were found, on average, in CD8+ than in CD4+ T cells. Expanded peripheral T cell antigen specificity was not determined.

Germline V lookup: CDR1 MNHEY, CDR2 SMNVEV (reference sequence). V was cut by 6 bases and J by 2 bases, with 13 bases left in between. The CDR3 runs 15 residues. Clones were sequenced by immunoSEQ multiplex PCR, and TCRdb holds only the in-frame ones, with some missing. The data contain 90,000 to 100,000 clones, roughly 95% of them singletons. The TCR was taken from an adult with an advanced solid tumor such as melanoma, head and neck, liver or kidney cancer. The sample consisted of CD4+ or CD8+ T cells sorted from blood, taken in a trial of the OX40 agonist ivuxolimab. The genes are TRBV27 and TRBJ1-4; weak D call: TRBD1 (5 bases). In DNA, the CDR3 is TGTGCCAGCAGACCCCAGGGCTTTACTAATGAAAAACTGTTTTTT. Residues: CASRPQGFTNEKLFF.